This T cell receptor beta chain comes out of a study of T cells in Graves' hyperthyroidism and ophthalmopathy. This clonotype was found many times. Antigen: not known. Clinical symptoms, serum thyroxine and TRAb, thyroid ultrasound and orbital computed tomography together formed the diagnostic basis. The CDR3 spans 14 residues. The V end lost 7 bases, the J end lost 2 bases, and 13 bases lay between the germline ends. Per germline, CDR1 SNHLY and CDR2 FYNNEI. Amplified regions were TCR beta CDR3 sequences from RNA transcripts. Primed by the HTBI set, a first-round RT-PCR was run on the TCR CDR3. TCRdb reprocessed the multiplex PCR reads with MiXCR, giving one entry per CDR3 protein. Here the sample spans hundreds of thousands of distinct CDR3 sequences, around 22% being singletons. Overall study results and limits: The model's output predicted ophthalmopathy at a median of about 6.5 months prior to onset. Blood also held most thyroid clonotypes expanded beyond 0.001.

The V and J genes are TRBV2 and TRBJ2-3, with D perhaps TRBD1 (5 bases). The sequencing input was blood. The source is a woman aged 25 to 39 with Graves' ophthalmopathy. CDR3 nucleotide sequence: TGTGCCAGCAAAACAGGCATTTCCACAGATACGCAGTATTTT. Protein sequence: CASKTGISTDTQYF.